The 13 T cell receptor beta chains below were found in one sample sequenced in a study of shared clonotypes between healthy human individuals. Using immunoSEQ multiplex PCR, the repertoire was profiled, and TCRdb retains in-frame clones only, with some absent. This table has about 2.4 million clones, approximately 90% appearing once. The specimen sequenced was naive CD4+ T cells sorted from blood. Stated subset: CD45RA+ positively selected. These receptors were obtained from a man younger than 35 in good health.

J is TRBJ2-1 and V is TRBV7-2, with D hard to call. Germline lookup yields CDR1 SGHTA and CDR2 FQGNSA. This CDR3 spans 12 amino acids. V lost 1 base to trimming and J lost 9 bases, with 7 bases between them. The CDR3 nucleotides read TGTGCCAGCAGCTTAGACAGTAGTGAGCAGTTCTTC. This sequence encodes CASSLDSSEQFF.

V is TRBV6-5 and J is TRBJ1-3; D possibly corresponds to TRBD1 (6 bases). Germline CDR1 reads MNHEY; CDR2 reads SVGAGI. Trimming left V 0 bases short and J 2 bases short, with 11 bases between. CDR3 length: 16 amino acids. The DNA of the CDR3 is TGTGCCAGCAGTTACTCTGGCCGGGGGCCTGGAAACACCATATATTTT. It translates to CASSYSGRGPGNTIYF.

The gene calls are TRBV19 and TRBJ1-5; tentatively, D is TRBD1 (5 bases). V was pared by 8 bases and J by 3 bases, with 17 bases between. CDR3 size: 15 residues. The germline V gene encodes CDR1 LNHDA and CDR2 SQIVND (reference sequence). The CDR3 DNA sequence: TGTGCCAGTGGCCTGGGCGGGGCTATCAATCAGCCCCAGCATTTT. The encoded protein is CASGLGGAINQPQHF. Combining the CDR3 with reference TRBV19 and TRBJ1-5 gives the whole variable domain DGGITQSPKYLFRKEGQNVTLSCEQNLNHDAMYWYRQDPGQGLRLIYYSQIVNDFQKGDIAEGYSVSREKKESFPLTVTSAQKNPTAFYLCASGLGGAINQPQHFGDGTRLSIL.

As to this clone: Other DNA sequences from this sample encode an identical CDR3 as well. The chain couples TRBV7-2 to TRBJ1-2, with D hard to call. The CDR3 spans 14 residues. Germline assignment: CDR1 SGHTA and CDR2 FQGNSA. V lost 1 base to trimming and J lost 0 bases, with 6 bases between them. The CDR3 DNA reads as TGTGCCAGCAGCTTAGGCGCAGCTAACTATGGCTACACCTTC. Amino acid sequence: CASSLGAANYGYTF.

The chain is built from TRBV6-6 and TRBJ2-7; TRBD1 is a possible D gene (6 bases). CDR1 and CDR2 (germline): MNHNY, SVGAGI (reference sequence). The ends were cut back, 6 bases at V and 0 bases at J, with 18 bases in the middle. The CDR3 totals 16 residues. As DNA, the CDR3 is TGTGCCAGCAGCCCAACAACAGGGTCGAGCTCCTACGAGCAGTACTTC. Its protein product is CASSPTTGSSSYEQYF.

The chain combines TRBV5-1 with TRBJ1-1, with D possibly TRBD1 on 6 matching bases. This CDR3 region has 14 residues. Trimming cost V 5 bases and J 5 bases, with 16 bases left between them. Germline-derived CDR1 and CDR2 are SGHRS and YFSETQ. Here the CDR3 DNA reads TGCGCCAGCAGACAGGACAGTTCGGGGACTGAAGCTTTCTTT. It yields the protein CASRQDSSGTEAFF.

The CDR3 region has the DNA TGTGCCACCAGCAGAGACCAGGGGGGCTCTGGAAACACCATATATTTT. This encodes CATSRDQGGSGNTIYF. This chain uses TRBV15 with TRBJ1-3; 7 nucleotides match TRBD1. This CDR3 region has 16 residues. Looked up from germline, CDR1 is LNHNV and CDR2 is YYDKDF (reference sequence). The V and J ends lost 0 bases and 0 bases, in that order; junction bases with no gene match: 2. Full variable domain (outside the CDR3, taken from reference TRBV15 and TRBJ1-3): DAMVIQNPRYQVTQFGKPVTLSCSQTLNHNVMYWYQQKSSQAPKLLFHYYDKDFNNEADTPDNFQSRRPNTSFCFLDIRSPGLGDTAMYLCATSRDQGGSGNTIYFGEGSWLTVV.

The V gene is TRBV7-6, the J gene TRBJ2-2; 8 bases map to TRBD1. Looked up from germline, CDR1 is SGHVS and CDR2 is FNYEAQ. Germline trimming cut 5 bases from V and 6 bases from J; bases unmatched to any gene: 17. The CDR3 sequence is 18 residues long. CDR3 in DNA: TGTGCCAGCAGCCCAAGGACAGGGACCGCCGGGTTAGCCGGGGAGCTGTTTTTT. It yields the protein CASSPRTGTAGLAGELFF. Together with reference TRBV7-6 and TRBJ2-2, the CDR3 gives the full variable domain: GAGVSQSPRYKVTKRGQDVALRCDPISGHVSLYWYRQALGQGPEFLTYFNYEAQQDKSGLPNDRFSAERPEGSISTLTIQRTEQRDSAMYRCASSPRTGTAGLAGELFFGEGSRLTVL.

This clone was found a few times. The chain links TRBV29-1 to TRBJ1-1; D gene ambiguous. V lost 7 bases to trimming and J lost 3 bases, with 12 bases between them. Germline V gene lookup returns CDR1 SQVTM and CDR2 ANQGSEA. The CDR3 length is 12 residues. The CDR3 nucleotides read TGCAGCGCACTTACCAGAGACACTGAAGCTTTCTTT. Its protein is CSALTRDTEAFF. Full variable domain (remainder filled in from reference TRBV29-1 and TRBJ1-1): SAVISQKPSRDICQRGTSLTIQCQVDSQVTMMFWYRQQPGQSLTLIATANQGSEATYESGFVIDKFPISRPNLTFSTLTVSNMSPEDSSIYLCSALTRDTEAFFGQGTRLTVV.

This chain uses TRBV19 with TRBJ1-4; D gene unclear. This CDR3 comprises 15 residues. Germline CDR1 LNHDA, CDR2 SQIVND (reference sequence). The ends were cut back, 1 base at V and 4 bases at J, with 10 bases in the middle. The CDR3 loop reads CASSIVAGVNEKLFF. CDR3 nucleotide sequence: TGTGCCAGTAGTATAGTGGCAGGAGTTAATGAAAAACTGTTTTTT.

This chain uses TRBV30 with TRBJ2-5; D might be TRBD1 (5 bases). The J call may not be correct, given that the DNA end is closer to TRBJ2-7. This CDR3 is 12 amino acids long. The germline V gene encodes CDR1 GTSNPN and CDR2 SVGIG (reference sequence). The CDR3 spells CAWSPTAYEQYF. In nucleotides, the CDR3 is TGTGCCTGGAGTCCGACAGCCTACGAGCAGTACTTC.

The chain couples TRBV2 to TRBJ1-4; 7 nucleotides agree with TRBD1. The CDR3 covers 15 residues. V shed 7 bases, J shed 3 bases, and the junction held 8 bases outside the gene matches. Germline V gene sequence: CDR1 SNHLY, CDR2 FYNNEI. The CDR3 protein is CASILTGVANEKLFF. The CDR3 region has the DNA TGTGCCAGCATTTTAACAGGGGTGGCTAATGAAAAACTGTTTTTT.

The chain is built from TRBV2 and TRBJ1-2; the match to TRBD1 covers 10 bases. Germline V gene lookup returns CDR1 SNHLY and CDR2 FYNNEI. The CDR3 covers 17 residues. V lost 6 bases to trimming and J lost 0 bases; unmatched junction nucleotides: 10. The CDR3 region has the DNA TGTGCCAGCAGCCGACAGGGGGCCGGCCCTTCTAACTATGGCTACACCTTC. Translated: CASSRQGAGPSNYGYTF.